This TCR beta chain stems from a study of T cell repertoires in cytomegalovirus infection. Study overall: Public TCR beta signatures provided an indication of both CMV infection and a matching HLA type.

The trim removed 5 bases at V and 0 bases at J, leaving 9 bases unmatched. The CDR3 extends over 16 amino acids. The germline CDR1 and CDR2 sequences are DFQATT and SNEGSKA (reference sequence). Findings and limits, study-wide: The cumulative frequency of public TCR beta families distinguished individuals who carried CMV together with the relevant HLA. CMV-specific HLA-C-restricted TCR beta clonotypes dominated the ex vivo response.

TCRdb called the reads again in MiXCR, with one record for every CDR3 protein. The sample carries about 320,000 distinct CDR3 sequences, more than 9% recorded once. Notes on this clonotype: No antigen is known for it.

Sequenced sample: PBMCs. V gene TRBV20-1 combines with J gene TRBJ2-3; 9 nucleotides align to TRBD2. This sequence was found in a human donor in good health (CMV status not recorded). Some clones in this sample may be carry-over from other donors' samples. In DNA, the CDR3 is TGCAGTGCTCCTACTATAACTAGCGGGAGCACAGATACGCAGTATTTT. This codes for CSAPTITSGSTDTQYF.